This T cell receptor beta chain was captured in a study of graft-versus-host responses after intestinal transplantation. Study background: Isolated intestinal, liver-intestinal, or multivisceral transplants had been given to the recipients.

With respect to this clone: Its antigen is unknown. Different DNA sequences within this sample yield the same CDR3.

Trimming removed 3 bases from V and 6 bases from J; junction bases left unmatched: 2. CDR3 length equals 13 residues. In germline, CDR1 is KGHSH, CDR2 LQKENI. Data came from immunoSEQ multiplex PCR; TCRdb stores just in-frame clones and leaves some out. This table has about 130,000 clones, 80% to 95% appearing once. This TCR was recovered from a human donor who received an intestinal transplant. The genes are TRBV18 and TRBJ2-1; 7 bases line up with TRBD1. This material consisted of unstimulated CD4+ T cells sorted from spleen or lymph node cells, taken before intestinal transplant. The CDR3 loop is CASSPGQSNEQFF. The CDR3 DNA reads TGTGCCAGCTCACCGGGACAGAGCAATGAGCAGTTCTTC.